This T cell receptor (beta chain) was found in a study of Ad26.COV2.S vaccination and SARS-CoV-2 variants. Across the whole study: The COV1001 Ad26.COV2.S trial arm included the donor. Ad26.COV2.S, an intramuscular injection, was given once or twice 56 days apart.

The method was immunoSEQ multiplex PCR; TCRdb's version includes in-frame clones alone and lacks a portion of them. The sample shows some 410,000 clones, about 90% of them seen only once. Treatment denoted: some 20 received Ad26.COV2.S at low or high dose, single or two shots; roughly five received placebo; per-sample allocation not given. It was on day 63 after the first vaccine or placebo injection that samples were taken. Within Boston, the person who donated was an adult of 18-55 years. V was trimmed by 6 bases and J by 3 bases, leaving 15 bases between them. CDR1 is GTSNPN and CDR2 is SVGIG in the germline V gene (reference sequence). This CDR3 contains 13 residues.

This TCR was sampled from a person aged 18-65 years who received the Ad26.COV2.S COVID-19 vaccine or a placebo. The chain links TRBV30 to TRBJ2-7; D is unresolved. Sequences were derived from peripheral blood, sampled in a trial of Ad26.COV2.S vaccine versus placebo. The CDR3 DNA is TGTGCCTGCGGACGGCAAGCCAACTACGAGCAGTACTTC. As protein: CACGRQANYEQYF.